The 30 T cell receptor beta chains in this list originate from one sample, sequenced in a study of PD-1 blockade in classical Hodgkin lymphoma. The time point: cycle 4 day 1 (C4D1), after five to seven weeks of nivolumab. The patients all showed relapse after autologous stem cell transplantation, while their brentuximab vedotin exposure varied. The protocol was immunoSEQ multiplex PCR, while the TCRdb copy is restricted to in-frame clones and leaves out a portion. The data hold under 35,000 clones, with approximately 70% observed a single time. Sequencing used peripheral blood mononuclear cells (PBMCs), obtained before the fourth cycle of nivolumab. All receptors come from a human donor with classical Hodgkin lymphoma.

By share of the sample, this clone is medium-sized (0.01 to 0.1%). The CDR3 nucleotides read TGTGCCAGCAGCTATGGAGGGGGCTACGAGCAGTACTTC. It yields the protein CASSYGGGYEQYF. This chain links TRBV5-6 with TRBJ2-7; perhaps D is TRBD1 or TRBD2 (6 bases each). The germline V gene encodes CDR1 SGHDT and CDR2 YYEEEE. The CDR3 spans 13 residues. The V end was cut by 3 bases, the J end by 3 bases, with 10 bases between.

The chain uses TRBV5-4 and TRBJ2-3, with TRBD1 as a possible D gene (6 bases). The CDR3 is 15 residues long. V lost 5 bases, J lost 2 bases, and 15 bases lay in between. CDR1 is SGHNT and CDR2 is YYREEE in the germline V gene (reference sequence). CDR3 residues: CASSYYRDNTDTQYF. CDR3 sequence (DNA): TGTGCCAGCAGTTATTACCGGGACAACACAGATACGCAGTATTTT. Variable domain in full (rest from reference TRBV5-4 and TRBJ2-3): ETGVTQSPTHLIKTRGQQVTLRCSSQSGHNTVSWYQQALGQGPQFIFQYYREEENGRGNFPPRFSGLQFPNYSSELNVNALELDDSALYLCASSYYRDNTDTQYFGPGTRLTVL.

The chain is built from TRBV7-9 and TRBJ2-7, with a weak D call TRBD1 (5 bases). CDR1 is SEHNR, CDR2 FQNEAQ, per germline (reference sequence). There are 14 residues in the CDR3. Trimming took off 0 bases at V and 2 bases at J, with 8 bases between the two ends. CDR3 loop: CASSLAGPPYEQYF. CDR3 sequence (DNA): TGTGCCAGCAGCTTAGCGGGGCCTCCCTACGAGCAGTACTTC.

The J gene is TRBJ1-4, the V gene TRBV5-1, with a tentative D call TRBD1 (5 bases). Germline CDR1 is SGHRS and CDR2 is YFSETQ. Trimming cost V 4 bases and J 4 bases, with 14 bases left between them. CDR3 length: 15 residues. The CDR3, as DNA: TGCGCCAGCAGCCCCAGCCAGGGCCATAATGAAAAACTGTTTTTT. It is translated as CASSPSQGHNEKLFF.

J is TRBJ2-3 and V is TRBV5-4, with 11 nucleotides matching TRBD2. The J segment lost 4 bases and the V segment lost 1 base, leaving 5 bases of the junction unmatched. CDR3 length: 16 residues. Germline V gives CDR1 SGHNT, CDR2 YYREEE (reference sequence). CDR3 residues: CASSLRTSGSSDTQYF. The CDR3 region has the DNA TGTGCCAGCAGCTTGCGAACTAGCGGGAGTTCAGATACGCAGTATTTT.

V gene TRBV14 combines with J gene TRBJ1-2, with D possibly matching TRBD1 (5 bases). V shed 4 bases and J shed 3 bases, with 12 bases lying between them. The CDR3 is 14 amino acids. From germline, CDR1 is SGHDN and CDR2 FVKESK. The CDR3 DNA sequence: TGTGCCAGCAGCCTTCCCGGGACTTACTATGGCTACACCTTC. Translating it yields CASSLPGTYYGYTF.

This chain uses TRBV7-6 with TRBJ1-6; 7 bases align to TRBD1. The CDR3 spans 16 residues. Trimming removed 0 bases from V and 7 bases from J; junction bases left unmatched: 6. Germline CDR1 and CDR2: SGHVS and FNYEAQ. In DNA, the CDR3 is TGTGCCAGCAGCTTAGCTCCGGGACAGCTGAATTCACCCCTCCACTTT. Protein sequence: CASSLAPGQLNSPLHF.

The rearrangement joins TRBV27 to TRBJ2-7; 9 nucleotides align to TRBD1. CDR1 and CDR2 from the germline V gene are MNHEY and SMNVEV (reference sequence). The CDR3 sequence is 15 residues long. Trimming cost V 6 bases and J 2 bases; bases outside gene matches: 8. The CDR3 protein is CASRQDGTGTYEQYF. CDR3 DNA sequence: TGTGCCAGCAGGCAAGACGGGACAGGGACCTACGAGCAGTACTTC.

This clone occurred a few times. The V and J genes are TRBV9 and TRBJ1-2; unclear D gene. The CDR3 loop spans 16 amino acids. Trimming shortened V by 0 bases and J by 8 bases, and 20 bases separated the two germline ends. Germline V CDR1 and CDR2: SGDLS, YYNGEE. This chain's CDR3 is CASSVAAFEGVYGYTF. The CDR3 DNA follows: TGTGCCAGCAGCGTAGCCGCTTTCGAGGGAGTCTACGGCTACACCTTC.

J is TRBJ2-5 and V is TRBV10-1; TRBD1 matches 7 bases. The CDR3 covers 12 residues. Germline-derived CDR1 and CDR2 are WNHNN and SYGVQD (reference sequence). V trimming: 8 bases; J trimming: 1 base; junction bases outside the gene matches: 1. CDR3 region: CASRQGQETQYF. For the CDR3, the DNA is TGCGCCAGCCGACAGGGCCAAGAGACCCAGTACTTC.

This clone showed up just a few times. The chain links TRBV19 to TRBJ1-5; no definite D call. The CDR3 consists of 14 residues. Germline V gene lookup returns CDR1 LNHDA and CDR2 SQIVND (reference sequence). Between the trimmed V and J ends, which lost 10 bases and 3 bases, there was a span of 16 bases. CDR3 protein: CATTQGELNQPQHF. CDR3 DNA: TGTGCCACAACACAAGGCGAACTCAATCAGCCCCAGCATTTT.

The rearrangement links TRBV29-1 to TRBJ2-1; D is unresolved. Germline CDR1 SQVTM, CDR2 ANQGSEA. The germline V and J ends were trimmed by 5 bases and 5 bases, with 7 bases remaining between them. The CDR3 runs to 11 residues. CDR3 coding DNA: TGCAGCGTTTTCAGAGACAATGAGCAGTTCTTC. Its translation: CSVFRDNEQFF.

In this sample, this clone turned up once. The V call is TRBV6-5, the J call TRBJ2-7, with D uncertain. Trimming pared 2 bases from V and 4 bases from J, leaving 15 bases between. CDR3 size: 15 residues. Germline V gives CDR1 MNHEY, CDR2 SVGAGI. The DNA of the CDR3 is TGTGCCAGCAGTTACGGGCAAACCGGCGGTTACGAGCAGTACTTC. This encodes CASSYGQTGGYEQYF.

The chain links TRBV27 to TRBJ1-5; D possibly corresponds to TRBD1 (6 bases). The germline V gene has CDR1 MNHEY and CDR2 SMNVEV (reference sequence). The length of the CDR3 is 15 residues. Trimming shortened V by 4 bases and J by 0 bases, and 10 bases separated the two germline ends. CDR3 DNA: TGTGCCAGCAGTTCCTACAGGGCTAGCAATCAGCCCCAGCATTTT. Its protein product is CASSSYRASNQPQHF.

This clone was seen a few times. The sample has other DNA sequences that encode this CDR3 too. The rearrangement uses TRBV9 and TRBJ2-3, with D uncertain. Germline V gene sequence: CDR1 SGDLS, CDR2 YYNGEE. The CDR3 has 13 residues. V was clipped by 3 bases and J by 4 bases, with 9 bases between them. DNA for the CDR3: TGTGCCAGCAGCGGGTCTCGGCCAGATACGCAGTATTTT. Translation: CASSGSRPDTQYF. The complete variable domain, with remaining parts taken from reference TRBV9 and TRBJ2-3, reads DSGVTQTPKHLITATGQRVTLRCSPRSGDLSVYWYQQSLDQGLQFLIQYYNGEERAKGNILERFSAQQFPDLHSELNLSSLELGDSALYFCASSGSRPDTQYFGPGTRLTVL.

This chain connects TRBV28 to TRBJ2-7; D might be TRBD1 (6 bases). CDR3 size: 18 residues. CDR1 MDHEN and CDR2 SYDVKM come from the germline V gene. Trimming removed 3 bases from V and 0 bases from J, with 21 bases in between. CDR3 protein: CASSFLPTGTTSSYEQYF. In DNA form, the CDR3 reads TGTGCCAGCAGTTTCCTCCCTACCGGGACAACGAGCTCCTACGAGCAGTACTTC.

The CDR3 DNA reads TGTGCCAGCAAGGCAGGTCCAAGGGGGACCGGGGAGCTGTTTTTT. Its protein product is CASKAGPRGTGELFF. The chain employs TRBV7-6 and TRBJ2-2; a weak D match, TRBD1 (6 bases). Germline-derived CDR1 and CDR2 are SGHVS and FNYEAQ. The CDR3 consists of 15 residues. Trimming shortened V by 7 bases and J by 5 bases, and 17 bases separated the two germline ends.

The CDR3, as DNA: TGTGCCAGCAGCGATCACCTAGAGACCGGGACTAGCAGCTACAATGAGCAGTTCTTC. It is translated as CASSDHLETGTSSYNEQFF. The chain is built from TRBV7-8 and TRBJ2-1; 9 nucleotides match TRBD2. With 5 bases clipped from V and 3 bases from J, the junction kept 17 bases outside the gene matches. This CDR3 comprises 19 residues. CDR1 and CDR2 (germline): SGHVS, FQNEAQ.

The chain is built from TRBV6-5 and TRBJ2-7, with 8 positions matching TRBD1. Trimming took 2 bases from V and 6 from J; bases not matched to a gene: 3. Germline V gene data show CDR1 as MNHEY and CDR2 as SVGAGI. The CDR3 contains 13 residues. The CDR3, as DNA: TGTGCCAGCAGTTACCCGACAGGGGTCGAGCAGTACTTC. Its protein is CASSYPTGVEQYF.

The rearrangement links TRBV27 to TRBJ2-1; D is unclear. Per germline, CDR1 MNHEY and CDR2 SMNVEV (reference sequence). Trimming took 9 bases from V and 10 from J, leaving 13 bases between them. The CDR3 contains 11 residues. CDR3 region: CASSMIGEQFF. The CDR3 nucleotides read TGTGCCAGTTCTATGATAGGCGAGCAGTTCTTC.

The sample holds a few counts of this clone. V and J are TRBV6-6 and TRBJ2-4; D remains ambiguous. The ends were cut back, 5 bases at V and 7 bases at J, with 6 bases in the middle. CDR3 length: 11 amino acids. CDR1 is MNHNY and CDR2 is SVGAGI in the germline V gene (reference sequence). In nucleotides, the CDR3 is TGTGCCAGCAGTCCGCTTAACATTCAGTACTTC. Its translation: CASSPLNIQYF.

The chain combines TRBV2 with TRBJ2-3; no definite D call. Germline V CDR1 and CDR2: SNHLY, FYNNEI. V was pared by 6 bases and J by 8 bases, with 6 bases between. The length of the CDR3 is 10 residues. CDR3 sequence: CASSLITQYF. The CDR3 DNA sequence: TGTGCCAGCAGCCTTATTACGCAGTATTTT.

In nucleotides, the CDR3 is TGTGCCTGGGATGGCTACACCTTC. Protein: CAWDGYTF. The rearrangement joins TRBV30 to TRBJ1-2; D is unclear. Germline V CDR1 and CDR2: GTSNPN, SVGIG (reference sequence). This CDR3 is 8 amino acids long. Between the trimmed V and J ends, which lost 5 bases and 6 bases, there was a span of 1 base.

The rearrangement uses TRBV7-2 and TRBJ1-1; D is perhaps TRBD1 (5 bases). The V end lost 2 bases, the J end lost 7 bases, and 23 bases lay between the germline ends. The CDR3 length is 17 residues. Germline V gene lookup returns CDR1 SGHTA and CDR2 FQGNSA. CDR3 region: CASSLPGLDTPGGEAFF. The CDR3 DNA reads TGTGCCAGCAGCTTACCGGGCCTCGACACGCCTGGGGGTGAAGCTTTCTTT.

This clone was observed a single time. The CDR3 coding sequence is TGTGCCAGCAGCGTCGCAGACAGGGTCAGGCCCACCTTC. It yields the protein CASSVADRVRPTF. V and J are TRBV9 and TRBJ1-2; 7 bases line up with TRBD1. CDR3 length: 13 amino acids. J lost 13 bases, V lost 2 bases, and 11 bases had no gene match. Per the germline V gene, CDR1 is SGDLS and CDR2 is YYNGEE. Combining the CDR3 with reference TRBV9 and TRBJ1-2 gives the whole variable domain DSGVTQTPKHLITATGQRVTLRCSPRSGDLSVYWYQQSLDQGLQFLIQYYNGEERAKGNILERFSAQQFPDLHSELNLSSLELGDSALYFCASSVADRVRPTFGSGTRLTVV.

This clone was counted a single time. The genes are TRBV28 and TRBJ2-2; D call uncertain. V was cut by 7 bases and J by 3 bases, with 21 bases left in between. The germline gives CDR1 MDHEN, CDR2 SYDVKM. This CDR3 is 17 amino acids long. CDR3 loop: CASIPLGVGPDTGELFF. As DNA, the CDR3 is TGTGCCAGCATACCCCTAGGCGTAGGTCCCGACACCGGGGAGCTGTTTTTT.

The chain employs TRBV11-2 and TRBJ2-7, with D perhaps given as TRBD1 or TRBD2 (6 bases each). V was clipped by 5 bases and J by 2 bases, with 16 bases between them. The CDR3 spans 15 residues. Germline lookup yields CDR1 SGHAT and CDR2 FQNNGV. CDR3 nucleotide sequence: TGTGCCAGCAGCCTCGACCGGGGGCTAGCCTACGAGCAGTACTTC. Translated, it gives CASSLDRGLAYEQYF.

The chain uses TRBV6-5 and TRBJ1-6; tentative D call: TRBD1 (6 bases). There are 15 residues in the CDR3. V was trimmed by 5 bases and J by 10 bases, leaving 18 bases between them. CDR1 and CDR2 (germline): MNHEY, SVGAGI. CDR3 coding DNA: TGTGCCAGCAGTCCCGGACAGAATCGGATGTCACCCCTCCACTTT. Amino acid sequence: CASSPGQNRMSPLHF.

This sequence joins TRBV4-1 and TRBJ2-2; maybe TRBD1 (8 bases). CDR1 and CDR2 (germline): MGHRA, YSYEKL. V was pared by 1 base and J by 6 bases, with 18 bases between. This CDR3 has 17 residues. The CDR3 region has the DNA TGCGCCAGCAGCCAAGTTGGGAGGACAGGGAGGGCCGGGGAGCTGTTTTTT. Translating gives CASSQVGRTGRAGELFF.

The V gene is TRBV18, the J gene TRBJ1-4; D is unclear. Germline values: CDR1 KGHSH, CDR2 LQKENI. Trimming cost V 1 base and J 3 bases, with 15 bases left between them. This CDR3 region has 17 residues. CDR3 sequence reads: CASSPRPGTGPNEKLFF. The CDR3 DNA reads as TGTGCCAGCTCACCACGCCCGGGTACGGGCCCTAATGAAAAACTGTTTTTT. Based on the CDR3 plus reference TRBV18 and TRBJ1-4, the full variable domain is NAGVMQNPRHLVRRRGQEARLRCSPMKGHSHVYWYRQLPEEGLKFMVYLQKENIIDESGMPKERFSAEFPKEGPSILRIQQVVRGDSAAYFCASSPRPGTGPNEKLFFGSGTQLSVL.